The 3 T cell receptor beta chains below were found in one sample sequenced in a study of cytotoxic CD8 clonotypes in ibrutinib-treated CLL. Generated by immunoSEQ multiplex PCR, the TCRdb table keeps only in-frame clones and is missing some. The sample includes around 140,000 clones, roughly 80% of them seen just once. The specimen was PBMCs, collected after 12 months of ibrutinib treatment. These receptors originate from a human donor with chronic lymphocytic leukemia.

V and J are TRBV2 and TRBJ2-5, with a possible D match to TRBD2 (6 bases). The CDR3 has 15 residues. In germline, CDR1 is SNHLY, CDR2 FYNNEI. V lost 4 bases and J 0 bases, leaving 12 bases between the germline ends. CDR3 sequence: CASSVRAGYQETQYF. DNA of the CDR3: TGTGCCAGCAGTGTCAGGGCGGGGTACCAAGAGACCCAGTACTTC.

The gene calls are TRBV30 and TRBJ1-2, with D uncertain. In germline, CDR1 is GTSNPN, CDR2 SVGIG (reference sequence). This CDR3 is built from 19 residues. CDR3 region: CSPLMYDLAVAANPYGYTF. The CDR3 DNA reads as TGTTCCCCCCTGATGTATGACCTTGCGGTGGCCGCAAATCCCTATGGCTACACCTTC.

The chain links TRBV19 to TRBJ1-5; 9 nucleotides line up with TRBD1. In germline, CDR1 is LNHDA, CDR2 SQIVND (reference sequence). The CDR3 has 16 residues. V lost 4 bases, J lost 4 bases, and 8 bases stayed unmatched. The CDR3 DNA reads as TGTGCCAGTAGTACCCTCCCGACAGGGGGGAATCAGCCCCAGCATTTT. This gives the protein CASSTLPTGGNQPQHF. Full variable domain (missing parts from reference TRBV19 and TRBJ1-5): DGGITQSPKYLFRKEGQNVTLSCEQNLNHDAMYWYRQDPGQGLRLIYYSQIVNDFQKGDIAEGYSVSREKKESFPLTVTSAQKNPTAFYLCASSTLPTGGNQPQHFGDGTRLSIL.